The 24 T cell receptor beta chains below were found in one sample sequenced in a study of T-cell memory formation after mild COVID-19. TCRdb re-derived calls from the 5' RACE reads in MiXCR, one entry per CDR3 protein. The sample lists around 340,000 distinct CDR3 sequences; 15% to 20% were seen once. The sequencing sample was made of PBMCs or a T cell subset sorted from them (not recorded which). These receptors came from a man between 18 and 35 years old who had mild COVID-19 (a few samples of this study predate the infection). Cell type and time point are not known.

This chain uses TRBV10-1 with TRBJ2-1, with 7 bases fitting TRBD1. CDR3 size: 14 residues. V trimming: 3 bases; J trimming: 7 bases; junction bases outside the gene matches: 6. The germline V gene has CDR1 WNHNN and CDR2 SYGVQD (reference sequence). CDR3 coding DNA: TGCGCCAGCAGTGAAGGGGGCCTTGGGAATGAGCAGTTCTTC. As protein: CASSEGGLGNEQFF.

This clonotype was found a few times. The genes are TRBV5-6 and TRBJ2-5; D gene unclear. The ends were cut back, 0 bases at V and 3 bases at J, with 6 bases in the middle. The germline V gene has CDR1 SGHDT and CDR2 YYEEEE. CDR3 length equals 13 residues. CDR3 sequence: CASSLGLKETQYF. CDR3 coding DNA: TGTGCCAGCAGCTTGGGACTGAAAGAGACCCAGTACTTC.

This clonotype was recorded a few times. The chain joins TRBV4-1 to TRBJ2-2; 8 nucleotides agree with TRBD1. V shed 0 bases and J 2 bases; nucleotides not matched to a gene: 2. The CDR3 covers 16 residues. Per germline, CDR1 MGHRA and CDR2 YSYEKL. The CDR3 DNA follows: TGCGCCAGCAGCCAAGACCCAGGGGGCAACACCGGGGAGCTGTTTTTT. Protein product: CASSQDPGGNTGELFF.

This clonotype has only a few counts. The chain employs TRBV28 and TRBJ2-5; D may be TRBD2 (6 bases). This CDR3 contains 13 residues. Per the germline V gene, CDR1 is MDHEN and CDR2 is SYDVKM. V lost 7 bases to trimming and J lost 3 bases, with 12 bases between them. In DNA form, the CDR3 reads TGTGCCAGCAAAACTAGCAATGAAGAGACCCAGTACTTC. Residues: CASKTSNEETQYF.

The rearrangement joins TRBV7-3 to TRBJ2-2, with D possibly called TRBD1 or TRBD2 (5 bases each). This CDR3 is 14 amino acids long. Trimming took 0 bases from V and 6 from J, leaving 8 bases between them. The germline gives CDR1 SGHTA, CDR2 FQGTGA. CDR3 nucleotide sequence: TGTGCCAGCAGCTTAACGGGGGAGTCCGGGGAGCTGTTTTTT. This codes for CASSLTGESGELFF.

This chain joins TRBV7-6 and TRBJ2-3; 9 bases align to TRBD2. J gave up 7 bases and V 5 bases, and 13 bases lay outside the gene matches. Germline-derived CDR1 and CDR2 are SGHVS and FNYEAQ. CDR3 length equals 16 residues. For the CDR3, the DNA is TGTGCCAGCAGCCGTCTAGCGGGGACCCTTTTTCATACGCAGTATTTT. Amino acid sequence: CASSRLAGTLFHTQYF.

This chain joins TRBV4-3 and TRBJ2-3; D is perhaps TRBD1 (6 bases). The CDR3 runs 14 residues. V lost 5 bases and J lost 2, with 11 bases in between. Per germline, CDR1 LGHNA and CDR2 YSLEER. The chain's CDR3 is CASSADSFTDTQYF. CDR3 coding DNA: TGCGCCAGCAGCGCGGACAGTTTCACAGATACGCAGTATTTT.

The V and J genes are TRBV28 and TRBJ2-7; 7 bases line up with TRBD1. Per germline, CDR1 MDHEN and CDR2 SYDVKM. The ends lost 5 bases at V and 3 bases at J; junction bases unmatched: 10. The CDR3 totals 15 residues. The CDR3 here is CASSVSLTGYYEQYV. DNA for the CDR3: TGTGCCAGCAGTGTGAGCCTGACAGGGTACTACGAGCAGTACGTC.

This clonotype was counted at least ten times. CDR3 protein: CASSPGTLMMFF. CDR3 in DNA: TGTGCCAGCAGCCCCGGGACTCTGATGATGTTCTTC. The rearrangement joins TRBV12-3 or TRBV12-4 to TRBJ2-1; the D gene is possibly TRBD2 (6 bases). V shed 6 bases and J shed 15 bases, with 18 bases lying between them. The CDR3 extends over 12 amino acids.

This clonotype was observed a handful of times. The chain carries TRBV12-3 or TRBV12-4 and TRBJ1-2; 8 nucleotides match TRBD1. The CDR3 loop spans 15 amino acids. The V segment lost 3 bases and the J segment 7 bases; nucleotides outside the gene matches: 10. The CDR3 DNA is TGTGCCAGCAGTTTGAGGGACAGGCAATTAGGTGGCTACACCTTC. This sequence encodes CASSLRDRQLGGYTF.

This CDR3 reads CASSQTTGRHGYTF. DNA for the CDR3: TGCGCCAGCAGCCAAACAACAGGGCGACATGGCTACACCTTC. The gene calls are TRBV4-3 and TRBJ1-2; weak D call: TRBD1 (6 bases). The V gene's germline CDR1 is LGHNA and CDR2 YSLEER. Trimming stripped 2 bases from V and 6 bases from J, with 13 bases between. The length of the CDR3 is 14 residues.

The V gene is TRBV7-3, the J gene TRBJ2-1, with 9 positions matching TRBD2. Trimming removed 5 bases from V and 6 bases from J; junction bases left unmatched: 8. Germline V gene lookup returns CDR1 SGHTA and CDR2 FQGTGA. The CDR3 has 15 amino acids. Here the CDR3 reads CASSPSGGRGNEQFF. The CDR3 DNA reads as TGTGCCAGCAGCCCCAGCGGGGGGAGGGGCAATGAGCAGTTCTTC.

This clonotype was counted many times. The chain joins TRBV29-1 to TRBJ2-3, with TRBD2 matching 7 bases. Trimming took 7 bases from V and 4 from J; bases not matched to a gene: 5. Germline V gene data show CDR1 as SQVTM and CDR2 as ANQGSEA. The CDR3 contains 12 residues. The CDR3 is CSAGGGADTQYF. The CDR3 nucleotides are TGCAGCGCGGGGGGAGGTGCAGATACGCAGTATTTT.

This clonotype was counted many times. The chain uses TRBV12-3 or TRBV12-4 and TRBJ1-2; D remains unclear. This CDR3 comprises 12 residues. Between the trimmed V and J ends, which lost 1 base and 8 bases, there was a span of 8 bases. CDR3 bases: TGTGCCAGCAGTTTAGGGTGGGAAGGCTACACCTTC. Translating it yields CASSLGWEGYTF.

The chain recombines TRBV4-1 with TRBJ2-1, with 9 bases aligning to TRBD1. In germline, CDR1 is MGHRA, CDR2 YSYEKL. This CDR3 has 14 amino acids. Unmatched junction bases numbered 4, after V lost 3 bases and J lost 7 bases. The CDR3 sequence: CASSQGQGDNEQFF. In DNA, the CDR3 is TGCGCCAGCAGCCAGGGACAGGGCGATAATGAGCAGTTCTTC.

This rearrangement joins TRBV28 to TRBJ1-5; D might be TRBD1 (6 bases). The CDR3 totals 17 residues. CDR1 and CDR2 from the germline V gene are MDHEN and SYDVKM. With 3 bases removed from V and 2 bases from J, the gap between germline ends came to 17 bases. CDR3: CASSFSRGYYGNQPQHF. Written as DNA, the CDR3 is TGTGCCAGCAGTTTCTCCAGGGGATACTATGGCAATCAGCCCCAGCATTTT.

Many counts were recorded for this clonotype. The chain links TRBV5-1 to TRBJ2-1, with TRBD2 matching over 9 bases. The CDR3 runs to 16 residues. V lost 3 bases to trimming and J lost 4 bases; unmatched junction nucleotides: 8. Germline V lookup: CDR1 SGHRS, CDR2 YFSETQ. CDR3 DNA sequence: TGCGCCAGCAGCTCCTCAGCGGGGGGTCTGTACAATGAGCAGTTCTTC. It yields the protein CASSSSAGGLYNEQFF.

V and J are TRBV7-3 and TRBJ2-1; TRBD2 matches 11 bases. Germline CDR1 and CDR2: SGHTA and FQGTGA. There are 19 residues in the CDR3. V shed 2 bases and J 2 bases; nucleotides not matched to a gene: 11. This chain's CDR3 is CASSLGPSGGPPTYNEQFF. The DNA of the CDR3 is TGTGCCAGCAGCTTAGGTCCTAGCGGGGGGCCCCCCACCTACAATGAGCAGTTCTTC.

In its sample, this clonotype was seen a few times. This sequence joins TRBV6-5 and TRBJ2-1; a weak D match, TRBD1 (5 bases). CDR1 and CDR2 (germline): MNHEY, SVGAGI. The CDR3 length is 14 residues. The ends were cut back, 7 bases at V and 0 bases at J, with 10 bases in the middle. CDR3 residues: CASTQGGSYNEQFF. The CDR3 bases are TGTGCCAGCACCCAGGGTGGCTCCTACAATGAGCAGTTCTTC.

This clonotype came up a few times. The V call is TRBV9, the J call TRBJ2-5; TRBD1 might be the D (6 bases). Germline values: CDR1 SGDLS, CDR2 YYNGEE. The CDR3 has 13 residues. V was shortened by 3 bases and J by 3 bases, with 9 bases between the two germline ends. The CDR3 is CASSAGQKETQYF. CDR3 in DNA: TGTGCCAGCAGCGCCGGACAGAAAGAGACCCAGTACTTC.

This clonotype was counted ten times or more. The chain combines TRBV5-5 with TRBJ2-1; the D gene is possibly TRBD2 (5 bases). This CDR3 has 11 residues. Trimming pared 5 bases from V and 8 bases from J, leaving 8 bases between. The germline V gene has CDR1 SGHKS and CDR2 YYEKEE (reference sequence). The CDR3 DNA reads TGTGCCAGCAGTTCGAGGGATGAGCAGTTCTTC. This sequence encodes CASSSRDEQFF.

This chain connects TRBV5-5 to TRBJ2-1; 8 nucleotides align to TRBD1. Germline CDR1 is SGHKS and CDR2 is YYEKEE (reference sequence). This CDR3 region has 16 residues. V trimming: 0 bases; J trimming: 8 bases; junction bases outside the gene matches: 10. The CDR3 DNA is TGTGCCAGCAGCTTGGAAGAGACAGGGGAACGGTATGAGCAGTTCTTC. This sequence encodes CASSLEETGERYEQFF.

This clonotype was counted a few times. This chain joins TRBV12-3 or TRBV12-4 and TRBJ2-1; a possible D gene is TRBD2 (5 bases). The V end lost 6 bases, the J end lost 2 bases, and 23 bases lay between the germline ends. The CDR3 is 18 residues long. CDR3 region: CASSIRGSGGRTYNEQFF. The CDR3 DNA sequence: TGTGCCAGCAGCATCCGAGGGAGCGGCGGTCGCACCTACAATGAGCAGTTCTTC.

In its sample, this clonotype was seen many times. CDR3 residues: CASSNEPSTEAFF. CDR3 bases: TGTGCCAGTAGTAACGAACCCAGCACTGAAGCTTTCTTT. This sequence joins TRBV19 and TRBJ1-1; the D is unclear. Between the trimmed V and J ends, which lost 4 bases and 4 bases, there was a span of 10 bases. The CDR3 runs to 13 residues. Germline-derived CDR1 and CDR2 are LNHDA and SQIVND (reference sequence).